This is a list of T cell receptor beta chains from one sample in a study of blood T cell repertoires in COVID-19. The table came from immunoSEQ multiplex PCR; TCRdb's copy has only in-frame clones and leaves some out. The sample shows tens of thousands of clones, 90% of them seen only once. Sequencing was performed on peripheral blood. The receptors were sampled from a human donor in a cohort sampled during active COVID-19. Both conserved end residues are part of each CDR3. Each record gives: V gene, CDR3 protein.

V gene: TRBV4-2; CDR3 protein: CASSQDPQGPDEAFF
V gene: TRBV20-1; CDR3 protein: CSASAETNYGYTF
V gene: TRBV10-3; CDR3 protein: CAISWTSGGTDTQYF
V gene: TRBV19; CDR3 protein: CASSIWSGSSYNEQFF
V gene: TRBV7-2; CDR3 protein: CASSWDRTNEQYF
V gene: TRBV4-3; CDR3 protein: CASSSQGGTEAFF
V gene: TRBV19; CDR3 protein: CASSHWEAGEKLFF
V gene: TRBV5-4; CDR3 protein: CASSLSGEPNYGYTF
V gene: TRBV9; CDR3 protein: CASSGPGQGVTGNTIYF
V gene: TRBV3-1/TRBV3-2; CDR3 protein: CASSLGQGATNEKLFF
V gene: TRBV27; CDR3 protein: CASSPGLAPGYNEQFF
V gene: TRBV10-3; CDR3 protein: CATGVGNNSPLHF
V gene: TRBV25-1; CDR3 protein: CASTSRAGSYEQYF
V gene: TRBV6-5; CDR3 protein: CATLKRGVETQYF
V gene: TRBV27; CDR3 protein: CASSLRLGQPQHF
V gene: TRBV4-1; CDR3 protein: CASSETGTGGYTF
V gene: TRBV5-4; CDR3 protein: CASSPTRGRAGDTQYF
V gene: TRBV27; CDR3 protein: CASSPTGPQETQYF
V gene: TRBV5-6; CDR3 protein: CASSLTGVIAGGLYNEQFF
V gene: TRBV5-4; CDR3 protein: CASSLGGLQGADTQYF
V gene: TRBV20-1; CDR3 protein: CSASGLAGVRTDTQYF
V gene: TRBV6-5; CDR3 protein: CASSTRRDSYNEQFF
V gene: TRBV7-2; CDR3 protein: CASSMTVGTGLYEQYF
V gene: TRBV19; CDR3 protein: CASSIGRDTEAFF
V gene: TRBV7-2; CDR3 protein: CASSETSGNTYEQYF
V gene: TRBV11-1; CDR3 protein: CASSLDRYEQYF
V gene: TRBV5-5; CDR3 protein: CASSPRGVNYGYTF
V gene: TRBV5-5; CDR3 protein: CASSLALWDNSNQPQHF
V gene: TRBV14; CDR3 protein: CASSQLARSTDTQYF